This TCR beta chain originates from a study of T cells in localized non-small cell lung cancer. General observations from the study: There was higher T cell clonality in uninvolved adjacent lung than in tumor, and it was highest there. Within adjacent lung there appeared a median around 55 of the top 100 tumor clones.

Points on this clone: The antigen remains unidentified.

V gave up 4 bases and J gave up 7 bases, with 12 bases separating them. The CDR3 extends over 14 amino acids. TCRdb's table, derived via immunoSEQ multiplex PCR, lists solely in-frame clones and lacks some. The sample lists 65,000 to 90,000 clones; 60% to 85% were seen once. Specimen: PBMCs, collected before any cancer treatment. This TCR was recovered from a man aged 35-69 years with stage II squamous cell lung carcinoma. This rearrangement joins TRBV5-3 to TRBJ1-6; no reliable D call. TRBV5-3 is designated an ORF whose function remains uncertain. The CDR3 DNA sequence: TGTGCCAGAAGCCCCCGGGAGAAAAATTCACCCCTCCACTTT. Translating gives CARSPREKNSPLHF.